The TCR beta chain under discussion was sequenced for a study of blood T cell repertoires in COVID-19. Study in general: Acute-phase and convalescent COVID-19 samples originated in the United States, Italy and Spain. T cells, B-cell-depleted T cells, or PBMCs supplied cDNA or gDNA.

After removal of 8 bases from V and 6 bases from J, the junction contained 7 bases not matched to a gene. The CDR3 spans 15 residues. The V gene's germline CDR1 is MNHEY and CDR2 SVGAGI. As handled by the study authors: Reference gene primer amplification gave estimated nucleated cell counts. Some clones are missing from TCRdb's copy, which holds only in-frame ones; the method was immunoSEQ multiplex PCR. Clone size and V and J calls were adopted from that table, with D and trimming inferred from the DNA. This table holds around 260,000 clones, 88% found once. This clone was seen at least ten times. This clonotype was sampled from a human donor in a cohort sampled during active COVID-19. This chain links TRBV6-5 with TRBJ2-1; 13 bases are shared with TRBD2. Sequencing was performed on peripheral blood. CDR3: CASGPTSGGANEQFF. The CDR3 DNA is TGTGCCAGCGGACCTACTAGCGGGGGGGCCAATGAGCAGTTCTTC.